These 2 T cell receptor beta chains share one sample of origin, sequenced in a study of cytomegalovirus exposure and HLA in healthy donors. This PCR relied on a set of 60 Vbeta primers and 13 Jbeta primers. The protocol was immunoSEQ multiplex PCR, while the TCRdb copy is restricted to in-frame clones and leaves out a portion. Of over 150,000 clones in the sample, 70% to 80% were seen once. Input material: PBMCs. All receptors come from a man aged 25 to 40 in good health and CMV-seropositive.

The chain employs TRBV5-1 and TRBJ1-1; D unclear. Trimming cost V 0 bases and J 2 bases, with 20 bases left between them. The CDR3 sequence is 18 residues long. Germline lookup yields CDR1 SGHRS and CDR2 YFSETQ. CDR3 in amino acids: CASSLVTSGSNTNTEAFF. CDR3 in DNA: TGCGCCAGCAGCTTGGTCACGTCGGGTAGCAATACTAACACTGAAGCTTTCTTT.

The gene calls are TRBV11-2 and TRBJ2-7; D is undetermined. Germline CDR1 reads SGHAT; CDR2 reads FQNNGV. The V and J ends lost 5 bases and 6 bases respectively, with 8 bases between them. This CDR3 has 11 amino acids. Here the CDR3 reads CASSRPGEQYF. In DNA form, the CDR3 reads TGTGCCAGCAGCCGCCCGGGCGAGCAGTACTTC.